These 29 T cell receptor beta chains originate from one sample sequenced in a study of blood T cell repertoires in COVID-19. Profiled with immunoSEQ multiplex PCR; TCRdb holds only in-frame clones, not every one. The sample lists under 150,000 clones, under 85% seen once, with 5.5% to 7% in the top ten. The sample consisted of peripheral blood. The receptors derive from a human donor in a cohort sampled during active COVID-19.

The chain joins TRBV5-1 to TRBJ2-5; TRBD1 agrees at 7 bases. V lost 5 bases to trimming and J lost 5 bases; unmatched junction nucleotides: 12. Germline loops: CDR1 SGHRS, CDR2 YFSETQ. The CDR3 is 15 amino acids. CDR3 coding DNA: TGCGCCAGCAGAAGGGGGCGGGTTGATTCTGAGACCCAGTACTTC. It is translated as CASRRGRVDSETQYF.

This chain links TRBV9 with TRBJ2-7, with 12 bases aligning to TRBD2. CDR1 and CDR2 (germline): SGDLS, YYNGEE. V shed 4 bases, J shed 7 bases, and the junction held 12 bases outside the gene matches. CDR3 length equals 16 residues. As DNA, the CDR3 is TGTGCCAGCAGCCCCTCCCTCATACTAGCGGGGGGTGAGCAGTACTTC. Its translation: CASSPSLILAGGEQYF.

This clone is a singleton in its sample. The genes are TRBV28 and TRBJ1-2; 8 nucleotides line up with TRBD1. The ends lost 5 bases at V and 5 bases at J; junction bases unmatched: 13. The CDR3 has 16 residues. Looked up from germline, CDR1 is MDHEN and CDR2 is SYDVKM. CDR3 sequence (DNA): TGTGCCAGCAGTACCACCCCGGACAGGGTTACATATGGCTACACCTTC. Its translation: CASSTTPDRVTYGYTF.

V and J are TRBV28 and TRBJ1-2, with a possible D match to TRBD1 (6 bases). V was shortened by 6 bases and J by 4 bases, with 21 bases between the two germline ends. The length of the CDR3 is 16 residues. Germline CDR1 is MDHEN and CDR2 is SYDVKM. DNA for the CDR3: TGTGCCAGCAGATCTTCCTTGGCAGGGGCCTTCTATGGCTACACCTTC. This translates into CASRSSLAGAFYGYTF.

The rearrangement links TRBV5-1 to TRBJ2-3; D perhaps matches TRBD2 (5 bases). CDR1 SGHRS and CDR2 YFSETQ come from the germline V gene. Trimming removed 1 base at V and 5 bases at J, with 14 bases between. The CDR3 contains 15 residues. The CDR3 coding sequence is TGCGCCAGCAGCTTGCGTCCGGAGGTCGGAGATACGCAGTATTTT. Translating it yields CASSLRPEVGDTQYF.

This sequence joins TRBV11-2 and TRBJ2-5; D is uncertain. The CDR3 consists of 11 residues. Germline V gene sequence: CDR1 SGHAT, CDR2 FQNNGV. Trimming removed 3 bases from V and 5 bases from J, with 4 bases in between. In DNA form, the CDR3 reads TGTGCCAGCAGCTTTGAGGAGACCCAGTACTTC. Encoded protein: CASSFEETQYF.

The DNA of the CDR3 is TGTGCCAGCAGTGTGGACAGTAGGTATGGCTACACCTTC. This encodes CASSVDSRYGYTF. The chain links TRBV2 to TRBJ1-2; D perhaps matches TRBD1 (6 bases). V lost 4 bases and J 5 bases, leaving 11 bases between the germline ends. Germline V gene lookup returns CDR1 SNHLY and CDR2 FYNNEI. The CDR3 covers 13 residues.

In nucleotides, the CDR3 is TGTGCCAGCAGCACTGGGTCCAGGGTTGGTCAGCCCCAGCATTTT. Its protein product is CASSTGSRVGQPQHF. The chain recombines TRBV6-5 with TRBJ1-5; perhaps TRBD1 as D (5 bases). This CDR3 contains 15 residues. V dropped 6 bases and J dropped 6 bases, with 18 bases sitting between them. Germline CDR1 and CDR2: MNHEY and SVGAGI.

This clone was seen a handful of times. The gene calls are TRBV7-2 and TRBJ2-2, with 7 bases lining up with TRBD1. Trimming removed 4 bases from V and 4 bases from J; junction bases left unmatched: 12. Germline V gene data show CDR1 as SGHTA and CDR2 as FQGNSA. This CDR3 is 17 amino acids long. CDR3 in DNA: TGTGCCAGCAGCTCAAAAGGGAAGGACAGGCCCACCGGGGAGCTGTTTTTT. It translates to CASSSKGKDRPTGELFF.

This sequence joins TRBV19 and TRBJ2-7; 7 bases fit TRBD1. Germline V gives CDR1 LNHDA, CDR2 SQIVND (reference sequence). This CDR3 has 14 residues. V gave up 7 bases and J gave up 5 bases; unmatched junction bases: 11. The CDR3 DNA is TGTGCCAGTACCCCAGAAGAGGGGGCCCACGAGCAGTACTTC. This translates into CASTPEEGAHEQYF. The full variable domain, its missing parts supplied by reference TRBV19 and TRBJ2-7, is DGGITQSPKYLFRKEGQNVTLSCEQNLNHDAMYWYRQDPGQGLRLIYYSQIVNDFQKGDIAEGYSVSREKKESFPLTVTSAQKNPTAFYLCASTPEEGAHEQYFGPGTRLTVT.

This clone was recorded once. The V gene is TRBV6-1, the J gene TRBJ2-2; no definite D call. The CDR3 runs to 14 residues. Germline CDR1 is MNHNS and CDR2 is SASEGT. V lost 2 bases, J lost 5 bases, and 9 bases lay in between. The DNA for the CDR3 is TGTGCCAGCAGTGAACTAGAACAAACCGGGGAGCTGTTTTTT. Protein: CASSELEQTGELFF.

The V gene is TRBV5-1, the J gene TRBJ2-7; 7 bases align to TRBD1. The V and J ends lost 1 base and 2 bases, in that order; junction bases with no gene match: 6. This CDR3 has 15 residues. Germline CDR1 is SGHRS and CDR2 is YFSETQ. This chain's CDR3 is CASSLRTGDTYEQYF. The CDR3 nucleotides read TGCGCCAGCAGCTTGCGGACAGGTGATACCTACGAGCAGTACTTC.

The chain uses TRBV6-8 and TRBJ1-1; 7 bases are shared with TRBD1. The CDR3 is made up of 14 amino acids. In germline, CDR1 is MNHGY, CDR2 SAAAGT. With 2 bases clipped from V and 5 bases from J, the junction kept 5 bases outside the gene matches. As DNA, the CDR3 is TGTGCCAGCAGTTACGACAGGGCGGGGACTGAAGCTTTCTTT. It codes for CASSYDRAGTEAFF.

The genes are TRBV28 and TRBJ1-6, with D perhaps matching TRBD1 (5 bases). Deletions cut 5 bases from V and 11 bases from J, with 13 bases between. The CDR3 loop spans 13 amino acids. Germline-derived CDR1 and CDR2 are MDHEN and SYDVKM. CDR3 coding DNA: TGTGCCAGCAGTGAACGGGGGTTTGCACCCCTCCACTTT. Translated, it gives CASSERGFAPLHF.

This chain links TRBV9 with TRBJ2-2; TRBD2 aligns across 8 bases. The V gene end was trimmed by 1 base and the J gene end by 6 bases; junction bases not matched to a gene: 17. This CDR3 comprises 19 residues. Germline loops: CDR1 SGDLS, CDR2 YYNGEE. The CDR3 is CASSVTPGGGLERAGELFF. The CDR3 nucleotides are TGTGCCAGCAGCGTAACCCCCGGGGGGGGTTTGGAGCGGGCCGGGGAGCTGTTTTTT.

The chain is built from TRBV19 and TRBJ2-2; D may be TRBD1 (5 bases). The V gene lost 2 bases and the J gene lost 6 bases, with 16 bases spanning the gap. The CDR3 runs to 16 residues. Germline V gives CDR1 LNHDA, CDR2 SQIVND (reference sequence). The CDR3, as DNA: TGTGCCAGTAGTATAAGGGGAACTATGGCAGCCGGGGAGCTGTTTTTT. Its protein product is CASSIRGTMAAGELFF.

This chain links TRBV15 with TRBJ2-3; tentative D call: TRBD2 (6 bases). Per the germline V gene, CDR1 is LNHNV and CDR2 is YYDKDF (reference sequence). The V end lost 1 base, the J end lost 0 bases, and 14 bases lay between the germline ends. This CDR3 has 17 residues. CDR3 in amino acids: CATSRVGVAVSTDTQYF. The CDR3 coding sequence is TGTGCCACCAGCAGAGTAGGTGTAGCGGTAAGCACAGATACGCAGTATTTT.

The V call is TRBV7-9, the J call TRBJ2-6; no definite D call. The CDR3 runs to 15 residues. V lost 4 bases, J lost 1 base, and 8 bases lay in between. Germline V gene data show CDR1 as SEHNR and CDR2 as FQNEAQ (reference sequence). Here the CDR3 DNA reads TGTGCCAGCAGCTATGCCGGGTCTGGGGCCAACGTCCTGACTTTC. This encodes CASSYAGSGANVLTF. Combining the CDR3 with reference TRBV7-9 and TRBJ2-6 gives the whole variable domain DTGVSQNPRHKITKRGQNVTFRCDPISEHNRLYWYRQTLGQGPEFLTYFQNEAQLEKSRLLSDRFSAERPKGSFSTLEIQRTEQGDSAMYLCASSYAGSGANVLTFGAGSRLTVL.

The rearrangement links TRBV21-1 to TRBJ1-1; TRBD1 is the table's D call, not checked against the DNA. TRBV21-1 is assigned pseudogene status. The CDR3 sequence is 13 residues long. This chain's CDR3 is CAREQGAPTEAFF. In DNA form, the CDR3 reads TGTGCCAGAGAGCAGGGGGCTCCCACTGAAGCTTTCTTT.

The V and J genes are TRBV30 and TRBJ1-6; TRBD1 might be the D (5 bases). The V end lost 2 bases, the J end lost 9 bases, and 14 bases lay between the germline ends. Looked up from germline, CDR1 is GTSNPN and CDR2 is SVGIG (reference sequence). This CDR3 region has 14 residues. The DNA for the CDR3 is TGTGCCTGGAGTCTAACAGTAGGGGTTTCACCCCTCCACTTT. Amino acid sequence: CAWSLTVGVSPLHF.

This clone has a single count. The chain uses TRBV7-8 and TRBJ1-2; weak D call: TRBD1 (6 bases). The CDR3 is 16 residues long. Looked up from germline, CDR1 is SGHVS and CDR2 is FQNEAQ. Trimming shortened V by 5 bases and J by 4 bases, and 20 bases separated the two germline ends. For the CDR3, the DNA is TGTGCCAGCAGCAAGACCGGGACAATAGGGGGCTATGGCTACACCTTC. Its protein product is CASSKTGTIGGYGYTF.

The CDR3 loop is CASSQPGQGRGYTF. CDR3 nucleotides: TGTGCCAGCAGCCAACCGGGACAGGGAAGAGGCTACACCTTC. The chain couples TRBV7-9 to TRBJ1-2, with 9 nucleotides matching TRBD1. This CDR3 has 14 residues. V shed 5 bases and J 8 bases; nucleotides not matched to a gene: 9. CDR1 and CDR2 (germline): SEHNR, FQNEAQ (reference sequence).

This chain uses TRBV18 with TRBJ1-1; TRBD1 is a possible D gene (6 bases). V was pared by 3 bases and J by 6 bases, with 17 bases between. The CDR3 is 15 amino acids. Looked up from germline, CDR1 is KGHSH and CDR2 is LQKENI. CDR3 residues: CASSPSGQLVAEAFF. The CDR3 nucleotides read TGTGCCAGCTCACCTTCTGGACAGCTGGTCGCTGAAGCTTTCTTT. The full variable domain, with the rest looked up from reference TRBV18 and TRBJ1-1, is NAGVMQNPRHLVRRRGQEARLRCSPMKGHSHVYWYRQLPEEGLKFMVYLQKENIIDESGMPKERFSAEFPKEGPSILRIQQVVRGDSAAYFCASSPSGQLVAEAFFGQGTRLTVV.

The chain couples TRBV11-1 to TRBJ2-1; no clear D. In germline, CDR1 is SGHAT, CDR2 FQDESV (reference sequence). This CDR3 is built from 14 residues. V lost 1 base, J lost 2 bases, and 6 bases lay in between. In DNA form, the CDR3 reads TGTGCCAGCAGCTTAGGGGCGACCTACAATGAGCAGTTCTTC. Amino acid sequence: CASSLGATYNEQFF.

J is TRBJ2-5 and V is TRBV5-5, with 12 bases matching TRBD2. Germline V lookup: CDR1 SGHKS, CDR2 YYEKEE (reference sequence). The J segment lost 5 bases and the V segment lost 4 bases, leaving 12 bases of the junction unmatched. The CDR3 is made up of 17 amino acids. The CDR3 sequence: CASSPPGLAGFGETQYF. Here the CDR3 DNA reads TGTGCCAGCAGCCCGCCCGGACTAGCGGGGTTTGGGGAGACCCAGTACTTC. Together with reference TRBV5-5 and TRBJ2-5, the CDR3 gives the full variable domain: DAGVTQSPTHLIKTRGQQVTLRCSPISGHKSVSWYQQVLGQGPQFIFQYYEKEERGRGNFPDRFSARQFPNYSSELNVNALLLGDSALYLCASSPPGLAGFGETQYFGPGTRLLVL.

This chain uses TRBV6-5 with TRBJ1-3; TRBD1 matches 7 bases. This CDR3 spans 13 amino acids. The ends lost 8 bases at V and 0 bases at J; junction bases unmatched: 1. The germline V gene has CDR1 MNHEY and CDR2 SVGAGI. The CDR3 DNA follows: TGTGCCAGCCAGGGGGGCTCTGGAAACACCATATATTTT. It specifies CASQGGSGNTIYF.

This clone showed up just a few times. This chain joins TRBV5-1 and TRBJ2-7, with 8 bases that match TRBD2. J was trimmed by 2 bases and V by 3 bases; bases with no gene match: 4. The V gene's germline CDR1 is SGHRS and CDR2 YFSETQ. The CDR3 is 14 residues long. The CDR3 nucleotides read TGCGCCAGCAGCTCCGGACTAGCCCCCTACGAGCAGTACTTC. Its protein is CASSSGLAPYEQYF.

CDR3 nucleotide sequence: TGTGCCAGCAAGAGAGAGCGCACCGGGGAGCTGTTTTTT. Translating it yields CASKRERTGELFF. The V call is TRBV6-5, the J call TRBJ2-2, with D hard to call. CDR1 is MNHEY and CDR2 is SVGAGI in the germline V gene. Trimming shortened V by 7 bases and J by 4 bases, and 10 bases separated the two germline ends. CDR3 length equals 13 residues.

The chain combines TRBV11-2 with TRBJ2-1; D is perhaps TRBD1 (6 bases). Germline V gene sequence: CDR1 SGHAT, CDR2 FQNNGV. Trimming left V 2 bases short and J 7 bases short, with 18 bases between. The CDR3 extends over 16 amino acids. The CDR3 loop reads CASSLTRGRLRNEQFF. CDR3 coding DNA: TGTGCCAGCAGCTTAACCAGGGGTAGGTTGAGGAATGAGCAGTTCTTC.